This T cell receptor beta chain was recovered during a study of shared T cell receptors in the human thymus. This table comes from immunoSEQ multiplex PCR, and its TCRdb copy is limited to in-frame clones, with some not included. The sample yields 700,000 to 750,000 clones, 70% to 90% seen once. Note on this clone: This same CDR3 is encoded by further DNA sequences in the sample.

Germline CDR1 MNHNS, CDR2 SASEGT. The CDR3 contains 13 residues. V shed 6 bases and J 5 bases; nucleotides not matched to a gene: 5. These same records also appear under a second study, on human thymus T cells. That source notes: Congenital heart defects were the reason for the corrective surgery that the donors, healthy Finnish infants, were having. From resections taken during corrective heart surgery, the thymus tissue was obtained.

This TCR was recovered from a girl under three years old with a congenital heart defect. The sequencing input was thymocytes. This chain joins TRBV6-1 and TRBJ1-1; TRBD1 aligns across 8 bases. Here the CDR3 DNA reads TGTGCCAGCAGGGACAGGGAAGGGACTGAAGCTTTCTTT. Translating gives CASRDREGTEAFF.